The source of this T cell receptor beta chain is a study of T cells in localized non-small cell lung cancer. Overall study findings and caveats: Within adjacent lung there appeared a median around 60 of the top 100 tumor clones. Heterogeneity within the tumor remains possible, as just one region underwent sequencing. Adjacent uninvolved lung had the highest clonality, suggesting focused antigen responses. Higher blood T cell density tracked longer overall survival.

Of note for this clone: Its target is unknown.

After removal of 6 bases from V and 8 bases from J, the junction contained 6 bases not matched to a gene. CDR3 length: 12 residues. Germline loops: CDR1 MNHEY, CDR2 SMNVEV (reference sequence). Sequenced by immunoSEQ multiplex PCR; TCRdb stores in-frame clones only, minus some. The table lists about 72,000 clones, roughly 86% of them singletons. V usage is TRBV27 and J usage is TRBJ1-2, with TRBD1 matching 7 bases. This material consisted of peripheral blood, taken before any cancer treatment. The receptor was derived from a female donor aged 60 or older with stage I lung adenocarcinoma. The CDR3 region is CASSRQGFGYTF. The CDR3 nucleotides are TGTGCCAGCAGCAGACAGGGTTTCGGCTACACCTTC.